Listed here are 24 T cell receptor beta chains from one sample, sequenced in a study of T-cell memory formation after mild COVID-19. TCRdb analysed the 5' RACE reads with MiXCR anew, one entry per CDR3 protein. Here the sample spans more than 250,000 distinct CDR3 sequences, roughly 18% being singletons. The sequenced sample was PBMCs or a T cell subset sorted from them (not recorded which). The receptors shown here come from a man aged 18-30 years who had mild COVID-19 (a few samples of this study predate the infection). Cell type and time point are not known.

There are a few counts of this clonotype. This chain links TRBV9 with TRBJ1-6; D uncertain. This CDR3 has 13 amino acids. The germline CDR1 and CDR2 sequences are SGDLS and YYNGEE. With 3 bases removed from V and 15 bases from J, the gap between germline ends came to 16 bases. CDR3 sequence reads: CASSAPGGLGLHF. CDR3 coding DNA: TGTGCCAGCAGCGCCCCCGGCGGGCTCGGCCTCCACTTT.

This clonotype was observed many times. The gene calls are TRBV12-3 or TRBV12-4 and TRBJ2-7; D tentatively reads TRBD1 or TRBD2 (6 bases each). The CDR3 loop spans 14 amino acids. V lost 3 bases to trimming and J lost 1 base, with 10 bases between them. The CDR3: CASSFGGPSYEQYF. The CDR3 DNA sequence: TGTGCCAGCAGTTTTGGGGGGCCATCCTACGAGCAGTACTTC.

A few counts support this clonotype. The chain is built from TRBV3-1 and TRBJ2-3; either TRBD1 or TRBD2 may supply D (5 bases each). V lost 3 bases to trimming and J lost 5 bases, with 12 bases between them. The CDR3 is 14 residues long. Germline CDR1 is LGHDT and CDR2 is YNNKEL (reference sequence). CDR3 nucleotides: TGTGCCAGCAGCCACGGGACGGAGAAAGATACGCAGTATTTT. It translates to CASSHGTEKDTQYF.

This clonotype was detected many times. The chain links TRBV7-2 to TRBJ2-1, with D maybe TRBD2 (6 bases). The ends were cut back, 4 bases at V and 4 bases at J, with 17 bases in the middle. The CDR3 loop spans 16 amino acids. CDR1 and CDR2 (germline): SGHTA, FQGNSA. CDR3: CASSSNMWGGYNEQFF. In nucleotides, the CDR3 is TGTGCCAGCAGCTCGAATATGTGGGGAGGATACAATGAGCAGTTCTTC.

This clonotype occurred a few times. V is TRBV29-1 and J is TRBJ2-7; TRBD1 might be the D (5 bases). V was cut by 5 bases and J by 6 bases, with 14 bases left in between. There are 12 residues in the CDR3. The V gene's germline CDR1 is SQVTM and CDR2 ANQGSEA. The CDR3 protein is CSVRQGPLEQYF. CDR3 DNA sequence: TGCAGCGTTCGGCAGGGTCCCCTCGAGCAGTACTTC.

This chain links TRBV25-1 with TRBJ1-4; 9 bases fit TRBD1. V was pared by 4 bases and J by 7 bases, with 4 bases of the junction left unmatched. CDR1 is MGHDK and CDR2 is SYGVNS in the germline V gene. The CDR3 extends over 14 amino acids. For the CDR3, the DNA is TGTGCCAGCAGTGGGGACAGGGAGGTTGAAAAACTGTTTTTT. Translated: CASSGDREVEKLFF.

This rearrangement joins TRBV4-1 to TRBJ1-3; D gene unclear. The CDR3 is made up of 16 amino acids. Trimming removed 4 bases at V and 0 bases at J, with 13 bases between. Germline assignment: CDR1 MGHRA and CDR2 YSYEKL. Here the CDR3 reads CASSPRNGPSGNTIYF. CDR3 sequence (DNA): TGCGCCAGCAGCCCCCGCAACGGCCCCTCTGGAAACACCATATATTTT.

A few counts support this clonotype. CDR3 region: CSARDPYIDAEAFF. The CDR3 nucleotides read TGCAGTGCTAGAGATCCGTACATCGACGCTGAAGCTTTCTTT. The chain is built from TRBV20-1 and TRBJ1-1; D gene unclear. Germline CDR1 is DFQATT and CDR2 is SNEGSKA (reference sequence). The length of the CDR3 is 14 residues. Deletions cut 0 bases from V and 6 bases from J, with 14 bases between.

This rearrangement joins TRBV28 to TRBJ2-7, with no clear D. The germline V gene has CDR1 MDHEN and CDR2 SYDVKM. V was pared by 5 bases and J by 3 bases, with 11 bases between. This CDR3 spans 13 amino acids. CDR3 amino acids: CASSPGLGYEQYV. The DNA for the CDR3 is TGTGCCAGCAGTCCCGGGTTGGGCTACGAGCAGTACGTC.

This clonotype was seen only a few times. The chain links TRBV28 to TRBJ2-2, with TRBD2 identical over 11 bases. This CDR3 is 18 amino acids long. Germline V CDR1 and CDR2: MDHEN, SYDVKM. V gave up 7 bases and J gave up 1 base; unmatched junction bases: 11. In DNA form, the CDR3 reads TGTGCCAGCATCGCCTGGGGGGGGACTAGCGGGAACACCGGGGAGCTGTTTTTT. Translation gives CASIAWGGTSGNTGELFF.

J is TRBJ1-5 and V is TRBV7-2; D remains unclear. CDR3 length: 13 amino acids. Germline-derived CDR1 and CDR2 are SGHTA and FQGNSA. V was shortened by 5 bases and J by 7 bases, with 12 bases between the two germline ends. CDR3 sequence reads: CASSLMQAQPQHF. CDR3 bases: TGTGCCAGCAGCCTCATGCAGGCCCAGCCCCAGCATTTT.

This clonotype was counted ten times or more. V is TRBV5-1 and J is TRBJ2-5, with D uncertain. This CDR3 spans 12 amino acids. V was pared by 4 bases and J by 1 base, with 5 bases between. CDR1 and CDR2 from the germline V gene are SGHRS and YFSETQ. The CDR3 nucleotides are TGCGCCAGCAGCGTGTCCCAAGAGACCCAGTACTTC. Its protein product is CASSVSQETQYF.

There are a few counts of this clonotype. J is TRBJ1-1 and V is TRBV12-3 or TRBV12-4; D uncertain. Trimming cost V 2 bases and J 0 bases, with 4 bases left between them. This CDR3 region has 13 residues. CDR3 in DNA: TGTGCCAGCAGTTTATTGGTGAACACTGAAGCTTTCTTT. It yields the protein CASSLLVNTEAFF.

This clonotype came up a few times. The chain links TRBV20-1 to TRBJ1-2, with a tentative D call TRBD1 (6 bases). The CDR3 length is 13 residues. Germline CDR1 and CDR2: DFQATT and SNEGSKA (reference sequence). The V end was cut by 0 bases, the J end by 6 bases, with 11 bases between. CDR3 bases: TGCAGTGCTAGAGATCGGGGGCTCGATGGCTACACCTTC. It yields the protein CSARDRGLDGYTF.

CDR3 amino acids: CASSQGMGGLVGTGELFF. CDR3 coding DNA: TGTGCCAGCAGCCAAGGAATGGGAGGCCTGGTGGGCACCGGGGAGCTGTTTTTT. The J gene is TRBJ2-2, the V gene TRBV4-2; D is possibly TRBD2 (6 bases). The CDR3 has 18 residues. The germline gives CDR1 LGHNA, CDR2 YNFKEQ. Trimming pared 1 base from V and 4 bases from J, leaving 19 bases between.

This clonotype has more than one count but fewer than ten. DNA for the CDR3: TGCAGCGGGGGAGATTCCTACGAGCAGTACTTC. Translating gives CSGGDSYEQYF. The V call is TRBV29-1, the J call TRBJ2-7; perhaps TRBD2 as D (5 bases). CDR1 is SQVTM, CDR2 ANQGSEA, per germline. The CDR3 is made up of 11 amino acids. V was trimmed by 7 bases and J by 1 base, leaving 8 bases between them.

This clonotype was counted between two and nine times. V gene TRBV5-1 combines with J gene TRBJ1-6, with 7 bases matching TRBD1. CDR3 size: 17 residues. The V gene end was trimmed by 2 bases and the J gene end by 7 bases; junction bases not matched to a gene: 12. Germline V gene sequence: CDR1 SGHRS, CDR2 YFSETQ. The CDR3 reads CASSFSPQGEVNSPLHF. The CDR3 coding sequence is TGCGCCAGCAGCTTCAGCCCTCAGGGGGAAGTGAATTCACCCCTCCACTTT. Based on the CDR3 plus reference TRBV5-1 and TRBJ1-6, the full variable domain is KAGVTQTPRYLIKTRGQQVTLSCSPISGHRSVSWYQQTPGQGLQFLFEYFSETQRNKGNFPGRFSGRQFSNSRSEMNVSTLELGDSALYLCASSFSPQGEVNSPLHFGNGTRLTVT.

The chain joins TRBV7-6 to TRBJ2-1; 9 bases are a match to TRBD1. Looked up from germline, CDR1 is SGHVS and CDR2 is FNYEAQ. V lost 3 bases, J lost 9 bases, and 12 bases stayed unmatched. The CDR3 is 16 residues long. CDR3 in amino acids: CASSFLPDRGGSEQFF. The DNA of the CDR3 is TGTGCCAGCAGCTTCCTCCCGGACAGGGGAGGGAGTGAGCAGTTCTTC. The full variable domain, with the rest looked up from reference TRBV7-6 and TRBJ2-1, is GAGVSQSPRYKVTKRGQDVALRCDPISGHVSLYWYRQALGQGPEFLTYFNYEAQQDKSGLPNDRFSAERPEGSISTLTIQRTEQRDSAMYRCASSFLPDRGGSEQFFGPGTRLTVL.

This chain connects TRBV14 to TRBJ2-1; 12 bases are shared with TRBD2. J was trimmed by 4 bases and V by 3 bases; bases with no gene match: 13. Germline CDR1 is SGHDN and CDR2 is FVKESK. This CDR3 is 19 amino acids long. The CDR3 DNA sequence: TGTGCCAGCAGCCAGACCACTAGCGGGGGGATAATCTTTTACAATGAGCAGTTCTTC. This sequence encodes CASSQTTSGGIIFYNEQFF.

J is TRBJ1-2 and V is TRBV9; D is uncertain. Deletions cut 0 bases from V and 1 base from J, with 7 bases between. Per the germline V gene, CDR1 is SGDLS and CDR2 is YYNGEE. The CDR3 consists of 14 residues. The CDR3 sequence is CASSVGSLNYGYTF. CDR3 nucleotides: TGTGCCAGCAGCGTAGGTAGCCTTAACTATGGCTACACCTTC.

The CDR3 here is CASSMGLSTDTQYF. DNA for the CDR3: TGCGCCAGCAGCATGGGACTGTCCACAGATACGCAGTATTTT. The chain uses TRBV5-1 and TRBJ2-3, with a possible D match to TRBD2 (6 bases). Trimming cost V 4 bases and J 2 bases, with 11 bases left between them. This CDR3 contains 14 residues. The V gene's germline CDR1 is SGHRS and CDR2 YFSETQ.

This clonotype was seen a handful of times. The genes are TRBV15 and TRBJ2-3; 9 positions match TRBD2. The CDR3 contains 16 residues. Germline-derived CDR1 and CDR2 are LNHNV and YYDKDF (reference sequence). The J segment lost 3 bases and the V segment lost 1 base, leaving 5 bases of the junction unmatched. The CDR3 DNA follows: TGTGCCACCAGCAGAGGCGCGGGGGGGATGACAGATACGCAGTATTTT. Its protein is CATSRGAGGMTDTQYF.

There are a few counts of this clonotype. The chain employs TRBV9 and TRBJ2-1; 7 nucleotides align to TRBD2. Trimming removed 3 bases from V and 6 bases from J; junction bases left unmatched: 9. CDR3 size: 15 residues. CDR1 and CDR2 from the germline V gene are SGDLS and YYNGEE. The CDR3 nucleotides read TGTGCCAGCAGCGCCTACCCGGGGGGTTTCAATGAGCAGTTCTTC. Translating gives CASSAYPGGFNEQFF.

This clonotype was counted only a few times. CDR3 nucleotide sequence: TGTGCCAGCAAGCAGGGGAACACCGGGGAGCTGTTTTTT. Its protein is CASKQGNTGELFF. The chain carries TRBV6-2 or TRBV6-3 and TRBJ2-2; tentative D call: TRBD1 (5 bases). Trimming stripped 7 bases from V and 1 base from J, with 7 bases between. CDR1 is MNHEY and CDR2 is SVGEGT in the germline V gene. CDR3 length equals 13 residues.